The 5 T cell receptor beta chains below come from one sample, sequenced in a study of Ad26.COV2.S vaccination and SARS-CoV-2 variants (dated by TCRdb to 2020 to 2023). This specimen's treatment or condition label, interpreted: some 20 received Ad26.COV2.S at low or high dose, single or two shots; 5 received placebo; per-sample allocation not given. For vaccine and placebo recipients, repertoires were sequenced using samples collected on day 63 after the first injection. Library preparation employed the immunoSEQ multiplex PCR assay. Sourced from immuneACCESS, this table was stored by TCRdb with only in-frame sequences that have V and J called. A share of the clones is absent; for the studies checked, an unresolved V gene accounts for under half, and the remainder has no known explanation. The sample contains 400,000 to 450,000 clones, 90% of them found a single time. 4.3% of the sample comes from the top ten.

The sequencing used peripheral blood, collected in a trial of Ad26.COV2.S vaccine versus placebo. All receptors come from a person aged 18-65 years who received the Ad26.COV2.S COVID-19 vaccine or a placebo.

A note on this clone: Other DNA sequences in the same sample also yield this CDR3. The chain recombines TRBV28 with TRBJ2-2; D perhaps matches TRBD1 (6 bases). V gave up 3 bases and J gave up 1 base, with 6 bases separating them. The germline V gene has CDR1 MDHEN and CDR2 SYDVKM. The CDR3 has 14 amino acids. The DNA of the CDR3 is TGTGCCAGCAGTTTGACAGGGAACACCGGGGAGCTGTTTTTT. Translated, it gives CASSLTGNTGELFF.

The chain recombines TRBV10-3 with TRBJ2-7; 8 bases are shared with TRBD2. From germline, CDR1 is ENHRY and CDR2 SYGVKD. CDR3 length: 14 amino acids. The V gene end was trimmed by 7 bases and the J gene end by 2 bases; junction bases not matched to a gene: 7. DNA for the CDR3: TGTGCCATCACTTATAGCGGGGCTCCCTACGAGCAGTACTTC. It codes for CAITYSGAPYEQYF.

This clone was seen a single time. CDR3: CASRGGPGELFF. The DNA for the CDR3 is TGTGCCAGCAGAGGGGGCCCCGGGGAGCTGTTTTTT. V usage is TRBV6-5 and J usage is TRBJ2-2; 7 nucleotides align to TRBD1. The J segment lost 6 bases and the V segment lost 6 bases, leaving 1 base of the junction unmatched. The V gene's germline CDR1 is MNHEY and CDR2 SVGAGI. The CDR3 is made up of 12 amino acids.

The chain couples TRBV6-5 to TRBJ1-3; D not resolved. The germline CDR1 and CDR2 sequences are MNHEY and SVGAGI. V lost 6 bases and J lost 1, with 10 bases in between. The CDR3 consists of 14 residues. The DNA of the CDR3 is TGTGCCAGCAGCGAGAGGGCGTCTGGAAACACCATATATTTT. It codes for CASSERASGNTIYF.

V gene TRBV7-6 combines with J gene TRBJ1-5; 8 nucleotides align to TRBD1. Trimming cost V 1 base and J 4 bases; bases outside gene matches: 9. CDR1 and CDR2 from the germline V gene are SGHVS and FNYEAQ. The CDR3 has 17 residues. This chain's CDR3 is CASSLGGRGLGNQPQHF. Here the CDR3 DNA reads TGTGCCAGCAGCTTAGGTGGCAGGGGGCTTGGGAATCAGCCCCAGCATTTT.